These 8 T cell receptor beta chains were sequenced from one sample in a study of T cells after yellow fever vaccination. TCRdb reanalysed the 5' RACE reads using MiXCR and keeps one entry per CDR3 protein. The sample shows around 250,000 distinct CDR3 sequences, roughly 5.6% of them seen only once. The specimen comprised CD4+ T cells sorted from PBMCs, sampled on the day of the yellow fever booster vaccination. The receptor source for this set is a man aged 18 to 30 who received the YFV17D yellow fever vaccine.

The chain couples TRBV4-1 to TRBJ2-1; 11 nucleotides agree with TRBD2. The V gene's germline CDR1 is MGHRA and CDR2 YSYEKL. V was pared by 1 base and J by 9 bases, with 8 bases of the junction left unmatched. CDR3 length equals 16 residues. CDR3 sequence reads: CASSQAASGRFGEQFF. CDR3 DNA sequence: TGCGCCAGCAGCCAAGCGGCTAGCGGGAGGTTCGGTGAGCAGTTCTTC.

The DNA for the CDR3 is TGTGCCAGCAGCCCAGATTTCGGCACAGATACGCAGTATTTT. This sequence encodes CASSPDFGTDTQYF. The V call is TRBV7-2, the J call TRBJ2-3, with no clear D. CDR1 is SGHTA and CDR2 is FQGNSA in the germline V gene. Trimming took 5 bases from V and 1 from J, leaving 10 bases between them. The CDR3 spans 14 residues.

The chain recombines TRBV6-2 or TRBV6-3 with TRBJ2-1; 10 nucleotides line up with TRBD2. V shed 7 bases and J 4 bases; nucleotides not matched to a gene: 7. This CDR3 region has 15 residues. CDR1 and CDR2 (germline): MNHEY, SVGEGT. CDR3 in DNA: TGTGCCAGCACTAAAGGACTAGCGGAATACAATGAGCAGTTCTTC. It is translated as CASTKGLAEYNEQFF.

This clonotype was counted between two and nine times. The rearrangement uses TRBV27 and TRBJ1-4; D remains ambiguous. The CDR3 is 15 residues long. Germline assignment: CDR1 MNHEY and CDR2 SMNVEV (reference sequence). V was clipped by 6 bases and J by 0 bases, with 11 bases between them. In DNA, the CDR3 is TGTGCCAGCAGGGGGAGGGTTGCAACTAATGAAAAACTGTTTTTT. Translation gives CASRGRVATNEKLFF.

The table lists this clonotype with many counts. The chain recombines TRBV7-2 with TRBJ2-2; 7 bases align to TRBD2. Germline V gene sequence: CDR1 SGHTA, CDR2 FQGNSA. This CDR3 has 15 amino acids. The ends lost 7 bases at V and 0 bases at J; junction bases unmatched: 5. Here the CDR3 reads CASTLRGANTGELFF. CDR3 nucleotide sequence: TGTGCCAGCACCCTACGGGGGGCGAACACCGGGGAGCTGTTTTTT.

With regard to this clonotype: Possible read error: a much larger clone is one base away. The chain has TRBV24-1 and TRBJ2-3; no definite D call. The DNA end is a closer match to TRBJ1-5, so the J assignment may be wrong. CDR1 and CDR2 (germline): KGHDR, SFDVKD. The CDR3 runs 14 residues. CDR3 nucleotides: TGTGCCACCAGTGATTTGCCGGAGTCAGATACGCAGCATTTT. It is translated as CATSDLPESDTQHF.

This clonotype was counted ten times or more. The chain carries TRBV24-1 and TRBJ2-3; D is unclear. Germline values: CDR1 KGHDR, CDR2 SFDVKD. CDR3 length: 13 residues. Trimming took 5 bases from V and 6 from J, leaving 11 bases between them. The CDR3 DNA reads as TGTGCCACCAGTGGGTCGGGTTCGGATACGCAGTATTTT. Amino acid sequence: CATSGSGSDTQYF.

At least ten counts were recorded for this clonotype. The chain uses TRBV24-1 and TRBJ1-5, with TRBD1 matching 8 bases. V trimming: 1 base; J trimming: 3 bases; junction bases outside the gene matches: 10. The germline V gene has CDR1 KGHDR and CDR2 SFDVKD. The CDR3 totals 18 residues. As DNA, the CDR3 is TGTGCCACCAGTGATTTCAAGCCCAAGACAGGGGACAATCAGCCCCAGCATTTT. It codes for CATSDFKPKTGDNQPQHF.